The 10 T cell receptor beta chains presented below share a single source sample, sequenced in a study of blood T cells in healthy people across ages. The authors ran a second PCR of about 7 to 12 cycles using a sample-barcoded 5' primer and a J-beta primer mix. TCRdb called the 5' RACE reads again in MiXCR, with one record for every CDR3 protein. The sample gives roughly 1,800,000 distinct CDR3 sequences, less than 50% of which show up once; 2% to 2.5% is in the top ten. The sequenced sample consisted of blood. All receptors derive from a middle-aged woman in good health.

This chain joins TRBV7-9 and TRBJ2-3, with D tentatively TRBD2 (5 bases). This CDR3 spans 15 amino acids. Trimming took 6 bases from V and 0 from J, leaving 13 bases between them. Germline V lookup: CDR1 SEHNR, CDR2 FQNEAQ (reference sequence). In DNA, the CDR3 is TGTGCCAGCAGTCAGTCGGGAACTAGCACAGATACGCAGTATTTT. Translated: CASSQSGTSTDTQYF. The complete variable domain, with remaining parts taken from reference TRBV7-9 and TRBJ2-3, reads DTGVSQNPRHKITKRGQNVTFRCDPISEHNRLYWYRQTLGQGPEFLTYFQNEAQLEKSRLLSDRFSAERPKGSFSTLEIQRTEQGDSAMYLCASSQSGTSTDTQYFGPGTRLTVL.

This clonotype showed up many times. CDR3 nucleotides: TGCAGCGCCCGGACAGGGGCCACAGATACGCAGTATTTT. It specifies CSARTGATDTQYF. The chain links TRBV20-1 to TRBJ2-3, with 9 bases fitting TRBD1. Germline CDR1 is DFQATT and CDR2 is SNEGSKA (reference sequence). CDR3 length: 13 residues.

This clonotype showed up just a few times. Written as DNA, the CDR3 is TGTGCCAGCATTGACCATGCAGGAGTGCCGGCACGACTCAATGAGCAGTTCTTC. Its protein product is CASIDHAGVPARLNEQFF. This chain joins TRBV6-2 or TRBV6-3 and TRBJ2-1; no clear D gene. V lost 7 bases, J lost 6 bases, and 28 bases lay in between. The germline CDR1 and CDR2 sequences are MNHEY and SVGEGT. The CDR3 totals 18 residues.

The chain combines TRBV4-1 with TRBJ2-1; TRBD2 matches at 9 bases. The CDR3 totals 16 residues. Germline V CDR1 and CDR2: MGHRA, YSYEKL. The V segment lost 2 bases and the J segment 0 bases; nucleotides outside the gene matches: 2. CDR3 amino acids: CASSQLAGSSYNEQFF. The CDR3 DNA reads TGCGCCAGCAGCCAACTAGCGGGGAGCTCCTACAATGAGCAGTTCTTC.

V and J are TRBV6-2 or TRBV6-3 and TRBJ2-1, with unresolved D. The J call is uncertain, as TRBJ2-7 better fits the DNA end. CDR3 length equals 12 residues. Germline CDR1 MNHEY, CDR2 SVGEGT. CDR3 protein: CASRQDYNEQYF. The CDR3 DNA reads TGTGCCAGCAGGCAGGATTACAATGAGCAGTACTTC.

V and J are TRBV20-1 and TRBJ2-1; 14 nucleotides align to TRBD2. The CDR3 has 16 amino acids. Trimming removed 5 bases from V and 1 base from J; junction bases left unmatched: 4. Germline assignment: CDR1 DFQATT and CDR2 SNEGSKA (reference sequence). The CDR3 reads CSAQGLAGGSYNEQFF. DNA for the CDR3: TGCAGTGCTCAAGGACTAGCGGGGGGTTCCTACAATGAGCAGTTCTTC.

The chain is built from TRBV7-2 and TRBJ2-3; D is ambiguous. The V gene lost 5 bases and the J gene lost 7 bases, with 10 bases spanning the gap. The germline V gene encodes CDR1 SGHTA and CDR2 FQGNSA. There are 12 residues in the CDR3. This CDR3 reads CASSPTENTQYF. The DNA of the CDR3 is TGTGCCAGCAGCCCGACGGAGAATACGCAGTATTTT.

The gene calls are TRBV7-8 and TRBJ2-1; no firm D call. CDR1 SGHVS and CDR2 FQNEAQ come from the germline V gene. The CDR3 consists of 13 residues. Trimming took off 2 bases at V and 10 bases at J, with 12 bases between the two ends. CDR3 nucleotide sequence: TGTGCCAGCAGCTTAATACTGGCAGGAGAGCAGTTCTTC. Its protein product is CASSLILAGEQFF.

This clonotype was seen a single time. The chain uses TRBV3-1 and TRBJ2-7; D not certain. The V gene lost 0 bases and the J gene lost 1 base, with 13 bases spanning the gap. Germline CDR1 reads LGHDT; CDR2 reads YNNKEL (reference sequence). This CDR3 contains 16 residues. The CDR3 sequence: CASSQEPPRSSYEQYF. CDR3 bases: TGTGCCAGCAGCCAAGAACCGCCCAGGTCATCCTACGAGCAGTACTTC.

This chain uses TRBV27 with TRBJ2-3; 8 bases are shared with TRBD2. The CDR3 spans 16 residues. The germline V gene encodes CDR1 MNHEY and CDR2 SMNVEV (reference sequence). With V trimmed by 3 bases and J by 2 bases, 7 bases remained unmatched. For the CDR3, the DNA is TGTGCCAGCAGTTTCGGCGGGGGGCCCACCACAGATACGCAGTATTTT. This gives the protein CASSFGGGPTTDTQYF.